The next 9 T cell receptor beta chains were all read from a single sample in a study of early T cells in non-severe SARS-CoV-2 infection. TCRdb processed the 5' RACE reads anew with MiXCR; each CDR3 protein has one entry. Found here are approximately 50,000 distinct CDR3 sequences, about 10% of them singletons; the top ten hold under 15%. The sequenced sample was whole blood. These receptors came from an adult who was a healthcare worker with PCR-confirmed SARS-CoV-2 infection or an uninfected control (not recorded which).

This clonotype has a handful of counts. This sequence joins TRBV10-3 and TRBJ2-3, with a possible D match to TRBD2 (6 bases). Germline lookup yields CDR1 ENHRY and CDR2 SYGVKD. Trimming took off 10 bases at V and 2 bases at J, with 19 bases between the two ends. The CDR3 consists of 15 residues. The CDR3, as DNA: TGTGCCACCCTCGCCAGCGGGCCCGACACAGATACGCAGTATTTT. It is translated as CATLASGPDTDTQYF.

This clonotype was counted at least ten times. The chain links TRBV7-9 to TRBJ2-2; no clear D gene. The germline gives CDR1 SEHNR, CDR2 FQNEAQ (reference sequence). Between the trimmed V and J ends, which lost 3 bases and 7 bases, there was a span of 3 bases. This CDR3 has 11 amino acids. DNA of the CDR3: TGTGCCAGCAGCTTCCTCGGGGAGCTGTTTTTT. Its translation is CASSFLGELFF.

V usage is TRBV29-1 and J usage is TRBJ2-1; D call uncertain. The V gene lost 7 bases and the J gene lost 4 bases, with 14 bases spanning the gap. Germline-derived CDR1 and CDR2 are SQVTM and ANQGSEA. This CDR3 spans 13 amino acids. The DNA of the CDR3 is TGCAGCGCCCGTAGGACGGATTACAATGAGCAGTTCTTC. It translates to CSARRTDYNEQFF.

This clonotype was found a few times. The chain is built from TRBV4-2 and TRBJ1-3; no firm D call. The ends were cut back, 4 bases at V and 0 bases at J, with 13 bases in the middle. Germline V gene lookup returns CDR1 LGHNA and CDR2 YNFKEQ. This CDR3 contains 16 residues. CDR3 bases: TGTGCCAGCAGCCTTGGTGGGAGAGCCTCTGGAAACACCATATATTTT. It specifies CASSLGGRASGNTIYF.

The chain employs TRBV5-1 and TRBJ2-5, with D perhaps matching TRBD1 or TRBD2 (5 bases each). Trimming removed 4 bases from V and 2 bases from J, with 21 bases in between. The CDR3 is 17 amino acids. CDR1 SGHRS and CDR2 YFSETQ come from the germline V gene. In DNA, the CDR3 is TGCGCCAGCAGCGGGGGACCCGGAGGAGGTTTACAAGAGACCCAGTACTTC. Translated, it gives CASSGGPGGGLQETQYF.

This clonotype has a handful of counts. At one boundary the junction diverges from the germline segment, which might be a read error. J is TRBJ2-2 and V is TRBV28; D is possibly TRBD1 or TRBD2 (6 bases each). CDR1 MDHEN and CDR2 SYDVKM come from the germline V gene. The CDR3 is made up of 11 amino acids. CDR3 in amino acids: CASSGSGEVFF. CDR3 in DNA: TGTGCCAGCAGCGGTTCAGGGGAGGTGTTTTTT.

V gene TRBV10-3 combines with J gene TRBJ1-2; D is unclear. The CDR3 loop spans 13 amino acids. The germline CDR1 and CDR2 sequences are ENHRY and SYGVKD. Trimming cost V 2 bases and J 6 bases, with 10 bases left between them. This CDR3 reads CAISEDVRDGYTF. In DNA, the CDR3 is TGTGCCATCAGTGAGGACGTTAGGGATGGCTACACCTTC.

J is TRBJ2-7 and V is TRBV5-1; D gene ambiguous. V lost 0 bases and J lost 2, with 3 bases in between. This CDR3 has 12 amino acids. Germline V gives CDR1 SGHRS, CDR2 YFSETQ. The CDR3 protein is CASSLDTYEQYF. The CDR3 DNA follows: TGCGCCAGCAGCTTGGACACCTACGAGCAGTACTTC.

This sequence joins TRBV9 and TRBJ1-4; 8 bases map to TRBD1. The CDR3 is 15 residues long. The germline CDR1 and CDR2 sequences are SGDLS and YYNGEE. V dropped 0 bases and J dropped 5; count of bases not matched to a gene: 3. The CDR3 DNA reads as TGTGCCAGCAGCGTAGCAACAGGGGGAAATGAAAAACTGTTTTTT. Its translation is CASSVATGGNEKLFF.